A few counts support the clone carrying this T cell receptor beta chain. This entry belongs to a study of blood T cells in healthy people across ages. The authors ran a second PCR of about 7 to 11 cycles using a sample-barcoded 5' primer and a J-beta primer mix. TCRdb ran MiXCR on the 5' RACE reads and lists one entry per CDR3 protein. This table holds 550,000 to 600,000 distinct CDR3 sequences, around 48% found once. V was clipped by 2 bases and J by 6 bases, with 16 bases between them. The CDR3 length is 15 residues. Germline V lookup: CDR1 SEHNR, CDR2 FQNEAQ (reference sequence). Sequences were obtained from blood. The V gene is TRBV7-9, the J gene TRBJ2-5; maybe TRBD2 (5 bases). This sequence was found in a man older than 75 in good health. The CDR3, as DNA: TGTGCCAGCAGCTTAACGTCCAACTCCGGGAAGACCCAGTACTTC. The encoded protein is CASSLTSNSGKTQYF.